These T cell receptor beta chains were read from a single sample in a study of regulatory T cells in long-lasting Graves disease. TCRdb ran MiXCR on the multiplex PCR reads and lists one entry per CDR3 protein. The table has 400,000 to 650,000 distinct CDR3 sequences, about 15% seen once; the top ten hold 20% to 30%. The sample was also reused in another study, on T cells in Graves' hyperthyroidism and ophthalmopathy.

The source material was peripheral blood mononuclear cells (PBMCs), sampled at new diagnosis, from a patient treated with antithyroid drugs. Receptor source: a woman aged 40-65 years with Graves disease. Both conserved end residues are part of each CDR3. A D gene is named only where the DNA matches it firmly. Clone size is given for some rows only: seen once, a few or many times, or a class if the clone is expanded.

DNA,CDR3,D,V,J,length,size
TGTGCCAGCAGTGGGACTAGCGGGGGAATATCCTACAATGAGCAGTTCTTC,CASSGTSGGISYNEQFF,TRBD2,TRBV2,TRBJ2-1,17,NA
TGTGCCAGATTACCGGGGGGGCACGAGACCCAGTACTTC,CARLPGGHETQYF,TRBD2,TRBV9,TRBJ2-5,13,few
TGTGCCAGCAGTCTCCACAGGGGTACCTACAATGAGCAGTTCTTC,CASSLHRGTYNEQFF,TRBD1,TRBV6-1,TRBJ2-1,15,many
TGTGCCAGTAGTATGGCTTACAGCATGAACACTGAAGCTTTCTTT,CASSMAYSMNTEAFF,NA,TRBV19,TRBJ1-1,15,many
TGTGCTAGCAGCCTCCATATTGACAGGGAAGAGACCCAGTACTTC,CASSLHIDREETQYF,TRBD1,TRBV7-7,TRBJ2-5,15,many
TGTGCCAGCAGCTTAAATGGTGGGGGGGCCAGAACTGAGCAGTTCTTC,CASSLNGGGARTEQFF,NA,TRBV7-3,TRBJ2-1,16,once
TGTGCCAGCGGACTTAGCGGGGGCGGCTACGAGCAGTACTTC,CASGLSGGGYEQYF,TRBD2,TRBV3-1,TRBJ2-7,14,many
TGTGCCACCAGCAGAGAACGATATACCGGGGAGCTGTTTTTT,CATSRERYTGELFF,NA,TRBV15,TRBJ2-2,14,NA
TGTGCTAGTGGTTTGGTACCGGGTAGAGTGTCCTACAATGAGCAGTTCTTC,CASGLVPGRVSYNEQFF,NA,TRBV12-5,TRBJ2-1,17,many
TGTGCCAGCTCACCTCTGGACACCTCCTACGAGCAGTACTTC,CASSPLDTSYEQYF,NA,TRBV18,TRBJ2-7,14,few
TGTGCCAGCAGCTTAACAGGGCTGGGCGAGACCCAGTACTTC,CASSLTGLGETQYF,NA,TRBV7-9,TRBJ2-5,14,many
TGTGCCAGCAGGGAGCGGACAGGGGGCGCGACAGATACGCAGTATTTT,CASRERTGGATDTQYF,TRBD1,TRBV6-2/TRBV6-3,TRBJ2-3,16,NA
TGCGCCAGCAGCCCTAGACAGGGTAGTTCTGAAGCTTTCTTT,CASSPRQGSSEAFF,TRBD1,TRBV5-1,TRBJ1-1,14,NA
TGCAGTGCCCAAGCGGGGGGGACAGATACGCAGTATTTT,CSAQAGGTDTQYF,TRBD2,TRBV20-1,TRBJ2-3,13,NA
TGTGCCAGCAGGGGGACTCTCAGGCCCACTGAAGCTTTCTTT,CASRGTLRPTEAFF,NA,TRBV12-3/TRBV12-4,TRBJ1-1,14,many
TGTGCCACCAGTGACCCGGACAGGGGAGACGAGCAGTACTTC,CATSDPDRGDEQYF,TRBD1,TRBV24-1,TRBJ2-7,14,many
TGCAGCGTTAAACAGGGCGGCACTGAAGCTTTCTTT,CSVKQGGTEAFF,NA,TRBV29-1,TRBJ1-1,12,NA
TGTGCCAGCAGCTCGCGGACGGCTAGCTCCTATAATTCACCCCTCCACTTT,CASSSRTASSYNSPLHF,NA,TRBV7-2,TRBJ1-6,17,few